This passage covers 20 T cell receptor beta chains from one sample sequenced in a study of beta chain features in type 1 diabetes. The entirety of the isolated RNA underwent reverse transcription, so expressed TCRB transcripts were sequenced. TCRdb's table, derived via immunoSEQ multiplex PCR, lists solely in-frame clones and lacks some. The sample holds 240,000 or so clones, 25% to 30% seen once. The sequencing input was central memory CD4+ T cells from blood. The receptors derive from a man under 40 in good health.

V is TRBV7-9 and J is TRBJ2-1, with 15 bases identical to TRBD2. Per germline, CDR1 SEHNR and CDR2 FQNEAQ (reference sequence). V dropped 7 bases and J dropped 10; count of bases not matched to a gene: 8. CDR3 length equals 15 residues. The CDR3 region has the DNA TGTGCCAGCACCCCGGGACTAGCGGGAGGCTGGGAGCAGTTCTTC. It yields the protein CASTPGLAGGWEQFF.

This clone has only a few counts. This specimen includes other DNA sequences encoding the same CDR3. The chain carries TRBV30 and TRBJ2-3; tentatively, D is TRBD1 (5 bases). From germline, CDR1 is GTSNPN and CDR2 SVGIG (reference sequence). Trimming pared 0 bases from V and 6 bases from J, leaving 7 bases between. The CDR3 is made up of 12 amino acids. CDR3 region: CAWSVQEDTQYF. The CDR3 DNA follows: TGTGCCTGGAGTGTACAGGAGGATACGCAGTATTTT.

This clone was seen more than once but under ten times. The chain carries TRBV2 and TRBJ2-1; 8 positions agree with TRBD2. This CDR3 has 13 residues. V lost 1 base, J lost 15 bases, and 8 bases stayed unmatched. Germline V gene data show CDR1 as SNHLY and CDR2 as FYNNEI. CDR3 coding DNA: TGTGCCAGCAGTGAAGTATGGGGACTAGGGCCGTTCTTC. It is translated as CASSEVWGLGPFF.

Notes on this clone: A much larger clone sits a single nucleotide away, making a read error possible. The CDR3 region has the DNA TGTTCCTGGAGTCCCGATAGCAATCAGCCCCAGCATTTT. It yields the protein CSWSPDSNQPQHF. V is TRBV30 and J is TRBJ1-5; D gene unclear. This CDR3 has 13 amino acids. CDR1 is GTSNPN and CDR2 is SVGIG in the germline V gene (reference sequence).

This clone showed up just a few times. This chain connects TRBV28 to TRBJ2-3, with D unclear. Germline loops: CDR1 MDHEN, CDR2 SYDVKM. This CDR3 has 14 residues. V was clipped by 2 bases and J by 1 base, with 7 bases between them. CDR3 loop: CASSLAGRTDTQYF. CDR3 nucleotides: TGTGCCAGCAGTTTAGCTGGGCGCACAGATACGCAGTATTTT.

This clone was picked up many times. This chain joins TRBV14 and TRBJ2-1; the D gene could be TRBD1 or TRBD2 (5 bases each). This CDR3 has 12 amino acids. The germline V gene encodes CDR1 SGHDN and CDR2 FVKESK. V was pared by 1 base and J by 15 bases, with 13 bases between. CDR3 in DNA: TGTGCCAGCAGCCAAGTTGGGACCCTCCTGTTCTTC. This sequence encodes CASSQVGTLLFF.

This clone has just a few counts. The genes are TRBV28 and TRBJ2-1; 11 positions match TRBD1. V was clipped by 5 bases and J by 7 bases; unmatched bases: 10. The CDR3 length is 16 residues. Germline loops: CDR1 MDHEN, CDR2 SYDVKM. The CDR3 DNA reads as TGTGCCAGCAGTCCCTCACCGGGACAGGGGGTGAATGAGCAGTTCTTC. Its translation is CASSPSPGQGVNEQFF.

The chain carries TRBV2 and TRBJ2-3; D gene unclear. Deletions cut 3 bases from V and 6 bases from J, with 4 bases between. This CDR3 is 11 amino acids long. Looked up from germline, CDR1 is SNHLY and CDR2 is FYNNEI. The CDR3 is CASSDWDTQYF. The CDR3 DNA follows: TGTGCCAGCAGTGATTGGGATACGCAGTATTTT.

This clone showed up just once. CDR3 sequence (DNA): TGTGCCAGCAGCCAAGTCGGGCCCGGGACAGGGTCTTCCCCAGATACGCAGTATTTT. It encodes CASSQVGPGTGSSPDTQYF. The chain recombines TRBV4-2 with TRBJ2-3; 9 nucleotides agree with TRBD1. CDR1 is LGHNA and CDR2 is YNFKEQ in the germline V gene. The CDR3 consists of 19 residues. V lost 1 base and J lost 4; bases outside the gene matches: 15.

This clone came up a few times. The chain uses TRBV7-9 and TRBJ2-1, with 7 bases lining up with TRBD1. The CDR3 runs 15 residues. The V and J ends lost 8 bases and 4 bases, in that order; junction bases with no gene match: 11. The germline V gene has CDR1 SEHNR and CDR2 FQNEAQ (reference sequence). CDR3 region: CASVAPGQIYNEQFF. The CDR3, as DNA: TGTGCCAGCGTAGCCCCGGGACAGATTTACAATGAGCAGTTCTTC.

This clone was observed a few times. The chain is built from TRBV29-1 and TRBJ2-7; 7 nucleotides agree with TRBD2. The CDR3 runs to 14 residues. From germline, CDR1 is SQVTM and CDR2 ANQGSEA. V lost 4 bases, J lost 4 bases, and 10 bases stayed unmatched. CDR3 sequence: CSVVQNGRKYEQYF. The CDR3 DNA follows: TGCAGCGTTGTTCAGAACGGGAGGAAATACGAGCAGTACTTC.

This clone was counted once. The V and J genes are TRBV5-6 and TRBJ2-5, with D maybe TRBD2 (5 bases). Deletions cut 1 base from V and 5 bases from J, with 15 bases between. Germline V gene lookup returns CDR1 SGHDT and CDR2 YYEEEE. The CDR3 totals 15 residues. The CDR3 bases are TGTGCCAGCAGCTTGTCGGGAAGTCGGGCGGAGACCCAGTACTTC. Protein product: CASSLSGSRAETQYF.

The CDR3, as DNA: TGTGCCAGCAGTTACTCTTGGGGCGCGGGTCAGCCCCAGCATTTT. It is translated as CASSYSWGAGQPQHF. The chain employs TRBV6-5 and TRBJ1-5, with a tentative D call TRBD1 (5 bases). Germline CDR1 reads MNHEY; CDR2 reads SVGAGI. This CDR3 is built from 15 residues. Trimming took 0 bases from V and 6 from J, leaving 12 bases between them.

Ten or more counts support this clone. The CDR3 bases are TGCGCCAGCAGCAGCATGGGACAGGGGGGCGCTGGGGCCAACGTCCTGACTTTC. Its translation: CASSSMGQGGAGANVLTF. The chain carries TRBV5-1 and TRBJ2-6; 11 bases map to TRBD1. Germline CDR1 reads SGHRS; CDR2 reads YFSETQ. The CDR3 has 18 amino acids. With 4 bases clipped from V and 2 bases from J, the junction kept 8 bases outside the gene matches. Using reference TRBV5-1 and TRBJ2-6 for the parts outside the CDR3, the full variable domain is KAGVTQTPRYLIKTRGQQVTLSCSPISGHRSVSWYQQTPGQGLQFLFEYFSETQRNKGNFPGRFSGRQFSNSRSEMNVSTLELGDSALYLCASSSMGQGGAGANVLTFGAGSRLTVL.

The V call is TRBV7-7, the J call TRBJ2-7; weak D call: TRBD1 (5 bases). The germline gives CDR1 SSHAT, CDR2 FNYEAQ (reference sequence). The germline V and J ends were trimmed by 5 bases and 3 bases, with 17 bases remaining between them. The CDR3 totals 15 residues. The CDR3 is CASSLNSDTFYEQYF. As DNA, the CDR3 is TGTGCCAGCAGCCTGAACTCGGACACCTTCTACGAGCAGTACTTC.

The chain joins TRBV28 to TRBJ2-7; the D gene is possibly TRBD2 (6 bases). With 2 bases removed from V and 6 bases from J, the gap between germline ends came to 11 bases. CDR3 length equals 13 residues. The germline CDR1 and CDR2 sequences are MDHEN and SYDVKM. The CDR3 DNA reads as TGTGCCAGCAGTTTAATCGGGAGTGGCGAGCAGTACTTC. Protein sequence: CASSLIGSGEQYF.

The J gene is TRBJ2-2, the V gene TRBV9; D perhaps matches TRBD1 (5 bases). The CDR3 sequence is 16 residues long. In germline, CDR1 is SGDLS, CDR2 YYNGEE. V was trimmed by 2 bases and J by 2 bases, leaving 13 bases between them. CDR3 protein: CASSVQARGNTGELFF. Written as DNA, the CDR3 is TGTGCCAGCAGCGTCCAGGCTAGGGGAAACACCGGGGAGCTGTTTTTT.

With respect to this clone: Other nucleotide sequences from this sample produce the same CDR3. The chain has TRBV7-2 and TRBJ2-3, with D unclear. The ends were cut back, 1 base at V and 3 bases at J, with 5 bases in the middle. Germline loops: CDR1 SGHTA, CDR2 FQGNSA. The CDR3 runs 13 residues. CDR3 sequence (DNA): TGTGCCAGCAGCTTAGGCAGGACAGATACGCAGTATTTT. Protein sequence: CASSLGRTDTQYF.

This clone was detected a few times. CDR3 bases: TGTGCCAGCAGTTACACGGGGACTTCCAGGGGCCATGAGCAGTTCTTC. This codes for CASSYTGTSRGHEQFF. The chain carries TRBV6-6 and TRBJ2-1; D tentatively reads TRBD1 or TRBD2 (6 bases each). Trimming shortened V by 2 bases and J by 8 bases, and 19 bases separated the two germline ends. The CDR3 is 16 residues long. Germline-derived CDR1 and CDR2 are MNHNY and SVGAGI (reference sequence).

The V and J genes are TRBV19 and TRBJ2-1; 9 bases are a match to TRBD1. The V and J ends lost 6 bases and 4 bases, in that order; junction bases with no gene match: 7. CDR1 and CDR2 (germline): LNHDA, SQIVND (reference sequence). This CDR3 spans 15 amino acids. CDR3 amino acids: CASRYGQGLYNEQFF. The CDR3 coding sequence is TGTGCCAGTAGGTACGGACAGGGGCTTTACAATGAGCAGTTCTTC.